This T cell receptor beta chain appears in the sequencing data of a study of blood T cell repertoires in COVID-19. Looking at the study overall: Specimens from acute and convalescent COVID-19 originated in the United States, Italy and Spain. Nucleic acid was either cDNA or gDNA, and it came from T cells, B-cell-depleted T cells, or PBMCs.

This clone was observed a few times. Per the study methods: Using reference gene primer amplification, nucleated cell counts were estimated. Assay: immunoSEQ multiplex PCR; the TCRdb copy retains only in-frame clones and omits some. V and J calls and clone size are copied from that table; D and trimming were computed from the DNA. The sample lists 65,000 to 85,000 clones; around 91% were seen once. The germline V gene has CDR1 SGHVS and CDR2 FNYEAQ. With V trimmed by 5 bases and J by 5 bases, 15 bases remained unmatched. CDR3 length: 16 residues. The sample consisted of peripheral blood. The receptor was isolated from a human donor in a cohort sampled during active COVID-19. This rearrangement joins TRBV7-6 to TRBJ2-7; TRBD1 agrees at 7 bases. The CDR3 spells CASSPQGTTRHHEQYF. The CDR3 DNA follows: TGTGCCAGCAGCCCACAGGGGACGACAAGGCACCACGAGCAGTACTTC.